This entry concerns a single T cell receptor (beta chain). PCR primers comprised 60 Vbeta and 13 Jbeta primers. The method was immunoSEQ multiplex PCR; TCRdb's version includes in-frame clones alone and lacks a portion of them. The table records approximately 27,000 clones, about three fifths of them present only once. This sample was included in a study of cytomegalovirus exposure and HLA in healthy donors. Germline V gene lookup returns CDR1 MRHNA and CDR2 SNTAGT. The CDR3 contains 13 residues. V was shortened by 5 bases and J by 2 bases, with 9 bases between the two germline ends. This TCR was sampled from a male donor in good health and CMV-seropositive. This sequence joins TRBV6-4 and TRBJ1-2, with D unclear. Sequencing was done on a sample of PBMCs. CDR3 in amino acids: CASSPDTNYGYTF. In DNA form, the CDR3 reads TGTGCCAGCAGTCCTGACACAAACTATGGCTACACCTTC.